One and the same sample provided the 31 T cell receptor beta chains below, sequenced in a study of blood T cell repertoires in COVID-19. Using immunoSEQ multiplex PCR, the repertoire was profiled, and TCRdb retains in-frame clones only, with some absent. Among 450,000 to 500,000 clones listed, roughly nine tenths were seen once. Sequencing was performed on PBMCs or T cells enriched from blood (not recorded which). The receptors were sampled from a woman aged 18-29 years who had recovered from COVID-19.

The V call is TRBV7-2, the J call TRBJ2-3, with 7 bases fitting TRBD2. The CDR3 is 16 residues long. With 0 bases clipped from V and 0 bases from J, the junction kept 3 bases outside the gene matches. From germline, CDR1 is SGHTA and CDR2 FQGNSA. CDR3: CASSLAGGSSTDTQYF. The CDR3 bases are TGTGCCAGCAGCTTAGCGGGGGGGTCTAGCACAGATACGCAGTATTTT.

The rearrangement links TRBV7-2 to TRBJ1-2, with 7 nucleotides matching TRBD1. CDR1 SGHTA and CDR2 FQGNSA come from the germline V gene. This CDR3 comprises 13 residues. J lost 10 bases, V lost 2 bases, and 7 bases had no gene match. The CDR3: CASSLFWDSHYTF. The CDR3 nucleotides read TGTGCCAGCAGCTTATTCTGGGACAGTCACTACACCTTC.

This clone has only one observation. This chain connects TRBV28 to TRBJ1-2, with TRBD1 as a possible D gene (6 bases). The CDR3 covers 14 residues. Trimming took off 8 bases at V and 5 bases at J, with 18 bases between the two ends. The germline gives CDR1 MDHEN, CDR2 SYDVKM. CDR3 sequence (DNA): TGTGCCAGCGCGATGCACAGGGCGGTATATGGCTACACCTTC. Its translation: CASAMHRAVYGYTF.

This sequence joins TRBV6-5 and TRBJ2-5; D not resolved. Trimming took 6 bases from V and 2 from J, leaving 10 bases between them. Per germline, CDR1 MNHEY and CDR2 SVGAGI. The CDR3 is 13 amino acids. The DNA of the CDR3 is TGTGCCAGCAGCGTCGTGCGTCAAGAGACCCAGTACTTC. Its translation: CASSVVRQETQYF.

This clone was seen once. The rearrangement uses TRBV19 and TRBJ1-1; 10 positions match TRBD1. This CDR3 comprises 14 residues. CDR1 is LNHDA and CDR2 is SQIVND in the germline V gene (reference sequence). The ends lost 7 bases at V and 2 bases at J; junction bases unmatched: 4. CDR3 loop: CASTGTGANTEAFF. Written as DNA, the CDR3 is TGTGCCAGTACCGGGACAGGGGCTAACACTGAAGCTTTCTTT. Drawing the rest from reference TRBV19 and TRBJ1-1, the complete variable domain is DGGITQSPKYLFRKEGQNVTLSCEQNLNHDAMYWYRQDPGQGLRLIYYSQIVNDFQKGDIAEGYSVSREKKESFPLTVTSAQKNPTAFYLCASTGTGANTEAFFGQGTRLTVV.

The chain's CDR3 is CASSLTGMSGELFF. As DNA, the CDR3 is TGCGCCAGCAGCTTAACAGGGATGTCCGGGGAGCTGTTTTTT. V and J are TRBV5-1 and TRBJ2-2; a possible D gene is TRBD1 (6 bases). The CDR3 has 14 residues. The germline V gene encodes CDR1 SGHRS and CDR2 YFSETQ. The V gene lost 2 bases and the J gene lost 6 bases, with 11 bases spanning the gap.

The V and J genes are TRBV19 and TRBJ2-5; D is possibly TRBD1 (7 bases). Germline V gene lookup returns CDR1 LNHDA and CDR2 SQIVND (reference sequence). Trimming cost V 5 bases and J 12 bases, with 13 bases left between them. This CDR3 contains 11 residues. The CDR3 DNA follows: TGTGCCAGTAGTTGGGGGGACAGAGAGTACTTC. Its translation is CASSWGDREYF.

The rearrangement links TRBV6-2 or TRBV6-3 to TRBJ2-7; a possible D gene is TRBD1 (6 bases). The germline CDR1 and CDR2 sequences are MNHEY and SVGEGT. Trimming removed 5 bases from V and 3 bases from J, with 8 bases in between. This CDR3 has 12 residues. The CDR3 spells CASSRTVYEQYF. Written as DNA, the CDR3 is TGTGCCAGCAGTCGGACAGTCTACGAGCAGTACTTC.

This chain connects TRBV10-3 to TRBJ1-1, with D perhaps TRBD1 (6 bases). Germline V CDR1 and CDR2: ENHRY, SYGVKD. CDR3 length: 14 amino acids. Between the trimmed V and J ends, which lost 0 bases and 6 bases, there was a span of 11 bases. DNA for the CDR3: TGTGCCATCAGTGAGTCGACAGGATACCCTGAAGCTTTCTTT. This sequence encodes CAISESTGYPEAFF.

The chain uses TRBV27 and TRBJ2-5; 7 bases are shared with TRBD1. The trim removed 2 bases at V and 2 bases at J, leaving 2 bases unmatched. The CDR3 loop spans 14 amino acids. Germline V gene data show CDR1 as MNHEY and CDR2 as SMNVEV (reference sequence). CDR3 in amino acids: CASSLGQAQETQYF. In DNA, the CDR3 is TGTGCCAGCAGTTTAGGACAGGCGCAAGAGACCCAGTACTTC.

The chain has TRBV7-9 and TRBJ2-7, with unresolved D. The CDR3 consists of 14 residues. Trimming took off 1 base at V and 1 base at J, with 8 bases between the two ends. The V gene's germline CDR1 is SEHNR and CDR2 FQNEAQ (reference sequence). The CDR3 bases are TGTGCCAGCAGCTTAGGGCGGATATCCTACGAGCAGTACTTC. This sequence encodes CASSLGRISYEQYF.

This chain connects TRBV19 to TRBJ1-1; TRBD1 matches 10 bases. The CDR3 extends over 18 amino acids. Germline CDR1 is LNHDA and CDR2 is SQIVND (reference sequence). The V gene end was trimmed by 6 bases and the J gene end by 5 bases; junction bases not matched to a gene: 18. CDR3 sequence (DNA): TGTGCCAGTAGGCTCCGGGACAGGGGAGAAGGTGGTACTACTGAAGCTTTCTTT. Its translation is CASRLRDRGEGGTTEAFF.

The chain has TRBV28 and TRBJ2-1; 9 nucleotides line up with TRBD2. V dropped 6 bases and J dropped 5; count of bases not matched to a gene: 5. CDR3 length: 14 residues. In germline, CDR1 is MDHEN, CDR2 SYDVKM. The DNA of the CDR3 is TGTGCCAGCAGGGAGACTAGCGGACACAATGAGCAGTTCTTC. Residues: CASRETSGHNEQFF.

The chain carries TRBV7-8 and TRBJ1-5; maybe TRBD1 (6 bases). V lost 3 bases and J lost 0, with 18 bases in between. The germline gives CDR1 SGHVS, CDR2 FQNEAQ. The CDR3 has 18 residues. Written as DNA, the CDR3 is TGTGCCAGCAGCTTGGAGGGGGGGGGACCTTATAGCAATCAGCCCCAGCATTTT. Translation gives CASSLEGGGPYSNQPQHF.

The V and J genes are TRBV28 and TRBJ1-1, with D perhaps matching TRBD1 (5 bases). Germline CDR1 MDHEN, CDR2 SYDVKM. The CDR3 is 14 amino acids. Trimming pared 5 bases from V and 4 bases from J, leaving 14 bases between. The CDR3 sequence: CASSIGSRATEAFF. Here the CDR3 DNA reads TGTGCCAGCAGTATAGGGTCCAGGGCCACTGAAGCTTTCTTT. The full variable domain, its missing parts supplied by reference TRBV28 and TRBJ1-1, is DVKVTQSSRYLVKRTGEKVFLECVQDMDHENMFWYRQDPGLGLRLIYFSYDVKMKEKGDIPEGYSVSREKKERFSLILESASTNQTSMYLCASSIGSRATEAFFGQGTRLTVV.

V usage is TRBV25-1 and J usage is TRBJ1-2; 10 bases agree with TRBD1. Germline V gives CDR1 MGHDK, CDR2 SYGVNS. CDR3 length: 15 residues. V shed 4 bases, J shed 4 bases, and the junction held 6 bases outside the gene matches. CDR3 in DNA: TGTGCCAGCAGTGGTCCGGGACAGGGGATCTATGGCTACACCTTC. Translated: CASSGPGQGIYGYTF.

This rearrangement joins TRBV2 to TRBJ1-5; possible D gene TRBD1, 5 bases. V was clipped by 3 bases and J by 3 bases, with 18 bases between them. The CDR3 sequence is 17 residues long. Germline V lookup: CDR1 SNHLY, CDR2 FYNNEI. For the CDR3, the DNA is TGTGCCAGCAGTGAGGGTACGGGGGTCATCGACAATCAGCCCCAGCATTTT. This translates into CASSEGTGVIDNQPQHF.

The CDR3 protein is CASSLEGRGGNTIYF. Written as DNA, the CDR3 is TGTGCCAGCAGCTTGGAGGGCAGGGGTGGAAACACCATATATTTT. The J gene is TRBJ1-3, the V gene TRBV5-8, with a tentative D call TRBD1 (6 bases). Germline-derived CDR1 and CDR2 are SGHTS and YDEGEE. Trimming pared 0 bases from V and 3 bases from J, leaving 10 bases between. CDR3 length: 15 residues.

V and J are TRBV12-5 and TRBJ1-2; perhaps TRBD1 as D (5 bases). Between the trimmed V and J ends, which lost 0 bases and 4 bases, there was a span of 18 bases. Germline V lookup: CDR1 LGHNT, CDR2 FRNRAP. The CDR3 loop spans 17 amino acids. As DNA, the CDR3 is TGTGCTAGTGGTTTGGTTGGGGTAGGGGATCTCGGCTATGGCTACACCTTC. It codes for CASGLVGVGDLGYGYTF.

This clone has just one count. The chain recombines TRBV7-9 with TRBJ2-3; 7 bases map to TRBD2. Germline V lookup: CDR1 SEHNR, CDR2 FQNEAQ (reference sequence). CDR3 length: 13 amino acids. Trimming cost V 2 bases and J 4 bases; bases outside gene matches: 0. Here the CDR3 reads CASSLTSADTQYF. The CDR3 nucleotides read TGTGCCAGCAGCTTAACTAGCGCAGATACGCAGTATTTT.

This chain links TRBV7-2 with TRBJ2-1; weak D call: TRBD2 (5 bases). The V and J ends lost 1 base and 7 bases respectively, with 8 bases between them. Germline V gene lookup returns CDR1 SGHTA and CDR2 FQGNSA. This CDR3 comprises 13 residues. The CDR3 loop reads CASSLGRANEQFF. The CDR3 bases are TGTGCCAGCAGCTTAGGGCGGGCAAATGAGCAGTTCTTC. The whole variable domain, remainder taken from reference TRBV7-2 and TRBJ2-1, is GAGVSQSPSNKVTEKGKDVELRCDPISGHTALYWYRQSLGQGLEFLIYFQGNSAPDKSGLPSDRFSAERTGGSVSTLTIQRTQQEDSAVYLCASSLGRANEQFFGPGTRLTVL.

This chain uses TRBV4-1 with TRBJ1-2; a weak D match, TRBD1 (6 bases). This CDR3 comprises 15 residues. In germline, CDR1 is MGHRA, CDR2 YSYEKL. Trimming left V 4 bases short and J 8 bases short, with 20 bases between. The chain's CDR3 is CASSPEGRGAWGYTF. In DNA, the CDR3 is TGCGCCAGCAGCCCCGAGGGCAGGGGAGCTTGGGGCTACACCTTC.

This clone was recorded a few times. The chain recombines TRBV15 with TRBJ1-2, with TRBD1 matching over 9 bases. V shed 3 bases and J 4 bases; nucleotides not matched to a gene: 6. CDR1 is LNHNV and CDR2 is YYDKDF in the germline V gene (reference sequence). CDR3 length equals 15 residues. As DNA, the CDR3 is TGTGCCACCAGCAGCCGGGACAGGGTCCCCTATGGCTACACCTTC. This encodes CATSSRDRVPYGYTF.

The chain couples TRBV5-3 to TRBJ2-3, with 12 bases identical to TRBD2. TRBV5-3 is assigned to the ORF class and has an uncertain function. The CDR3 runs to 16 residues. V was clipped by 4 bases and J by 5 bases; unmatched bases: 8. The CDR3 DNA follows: TGTGCCAGAAGCGATCCCCTGACTAGCGGGGGAGATACGCAGTATTTT. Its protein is CARSDPLTSGGDTQYF.

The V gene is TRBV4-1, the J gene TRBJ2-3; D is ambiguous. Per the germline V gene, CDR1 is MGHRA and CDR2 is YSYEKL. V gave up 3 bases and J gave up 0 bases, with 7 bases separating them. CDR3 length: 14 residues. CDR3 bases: TGCGCCAGCAGCCACCGAACTAGCACAGATACGCAGTATTTT. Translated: CASSHRTSTDTQYF.

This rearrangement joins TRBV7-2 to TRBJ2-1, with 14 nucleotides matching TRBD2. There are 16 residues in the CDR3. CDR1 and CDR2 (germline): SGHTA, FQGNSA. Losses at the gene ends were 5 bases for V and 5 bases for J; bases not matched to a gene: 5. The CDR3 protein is CASSRTSGGTHNEQFF. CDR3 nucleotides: TGTGCCAGCAGCCGGACTAGCGGGGGGACCCACAATGAGCAGTTCTTC.

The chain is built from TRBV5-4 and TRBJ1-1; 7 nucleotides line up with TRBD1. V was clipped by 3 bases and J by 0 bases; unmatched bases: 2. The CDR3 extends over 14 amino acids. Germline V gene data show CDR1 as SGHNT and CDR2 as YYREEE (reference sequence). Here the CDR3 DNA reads TGTGCCAGCAGCTGGGGACAGTTGAACACTGAAGCTTTCTTT. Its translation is CASSWGQLNTEAFF. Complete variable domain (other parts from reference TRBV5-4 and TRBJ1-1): ETGVTQSPTHLIKTRGQQVTLRCSSQSGHNTVSWYQQALGQGPQFIFQYYREEENGRGNFPPRFSGLQFPNYSSELNVNALELDDSALYLCASSWGQLNTEAFFGQGTRLTVV.

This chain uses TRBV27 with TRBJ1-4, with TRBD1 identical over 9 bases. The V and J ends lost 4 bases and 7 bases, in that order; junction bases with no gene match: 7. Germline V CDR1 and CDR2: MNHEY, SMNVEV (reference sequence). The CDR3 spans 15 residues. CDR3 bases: TGTGCCAGCAGTTCCAACAGGGGGCTTCGTGAAAAACTGTTTTTT. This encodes CASSSNRGLREKLFF.

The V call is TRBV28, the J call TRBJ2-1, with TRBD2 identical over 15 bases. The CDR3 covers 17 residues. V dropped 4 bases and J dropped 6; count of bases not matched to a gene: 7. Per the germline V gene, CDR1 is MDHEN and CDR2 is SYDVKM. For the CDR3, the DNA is TGTGCCAGCAGTTCCCCCGGGACTAGCGGGGGGCGCAATGAGCAGTTCTTC. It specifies CASSSPGTSGGRNEQFF.

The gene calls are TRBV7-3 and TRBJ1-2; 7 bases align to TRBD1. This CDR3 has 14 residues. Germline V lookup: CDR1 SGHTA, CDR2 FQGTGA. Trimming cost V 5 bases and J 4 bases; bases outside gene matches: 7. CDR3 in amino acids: CASSPSGGSYGYTF. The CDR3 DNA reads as TGTGCCAGCAGCCCCTCAGGGGGGAGCTATGGCTACACCTTC.

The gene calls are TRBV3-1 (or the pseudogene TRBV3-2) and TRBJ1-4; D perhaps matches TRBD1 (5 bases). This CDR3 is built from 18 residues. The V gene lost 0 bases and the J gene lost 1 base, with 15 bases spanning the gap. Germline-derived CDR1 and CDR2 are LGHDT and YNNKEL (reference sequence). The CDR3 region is CASSQDWGRDGTNEKLFF. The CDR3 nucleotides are TGTGCCAGCAGCCAAGACTGGGGCAGGGATGGAACTAATGAAAAACTGTTTTTT.